Given below is one T cell receptor (beta chain) in context. The assay was immunoSEQ multiplex PCR, and TCRdb's table has in-frame clones only and misses some. The table records 350,000 to 450,000 clones, around 90% of them present only once. The data derive from a study of control samples from healthy donors and cancer patients. V shed 6 bases and J shed 6 bases, with 15 bases lying between them. This CDR3 contains 14 residues. In germline, CDR1 is KGHSH, CDR2 LQKENI. Sequencing was carried out using PBMCs. The receptor's source is a man aged 35-49 years with head and neck cancer. This chain connects TRBV18 to TRBJ1-5, with D unclear. The CDR3: CASSPQPTSQPQHF. The DNA of the CDR3 is TGTGCCAGCTCCCCCCAACCCACCAGTCAGCCCCAGCATTTT.